The 15 T cell receptor beta chains below all came from one sample that was sequenced in a study of beta chain features in type 1 diabetes. For these TCRs, the target antigens are not known. Expressed TCRB transcripts were sequenced because the entire RNA isolate underwent reverse transcription. Clones were sequenced by immunoSEQ multiplex PCR, and TCRdb holds only the in-frame ones, with some missing. The repertoire consists of fewer than 55,000 clones, with around 40% occurring once and the leading ten covering less than 1.5%. Whole-study findings and limits: Among patients with Type 1 diabetes, TCRB CDR3s were moderately but significantly shorter in every one of the four CD4+ subsets.

The specimen was Tregs from blood. The receptors shown here come from a man younger than 40 with type 1 diabetes.

Only a few counts were recorded for this clone. The CDR3 here is CASSHTGGGPDTEAFF. CDR3 sequence (DNA): TGTGCCAGCTCGCACACAGGGGGCGGCCCGGACACTGAAGCTTTCTTT. V gene TRBV18 combines with J gene TRBJ1-1; 9 bases align to TRBD1. This CDR3 region has 16 residues. The trim removed 6 bases at V and 3 bases at J, leaving 11 bases unmatched. From germline, CDR1 is KGHSH and CDR2 LQKENI.

The rearrangement joins TRBV6-6 to TRBJ1-2; perhaps TRBD1 as D (5 bases). Trimming removed 3 bases at V and 6 bases at J, with 8 bases between. The length of the CDR3 is 12 residues. The germline CDR1 and CDR2 sequences are MNHNY and SVGAGI (reference sequence). The CDR3 spells CASSYAGNGYTF. DNA for the CDR3: TGTGCCAGCAGTTATGCAGGGAATGGCTACACCTTC.

V gene TRBV11-2 combines with J gene TRBJ2-5, with 8 bases that match TRBD1. The CDR3 is 15 amino acids. The junction had 6 bases not matched to a gene; V was cut back by 1 base and J by 5 bases. Germline V gene sequence: CDR1 SGHAT, CDR2 FQNNGV. The CDR3 sequence is CASSLGGQDGETQYF. CDR3 bases: TGTGCCAGCAGCTTAGGGGGACAGGACGGGGAGACCCAGTACTTC.

This clone was detected once. The V call is TRBV5-6, the J call TRBJ2-1; tentatively, D is TRBD1 (6 bases). Trimming removed 10 bases from V and 0 bases from J, with 20 bases in between. The CDR3 sequence is 16 residues long. Germline loops: CDR1 SGHDT, CDR2 YYEEEE. The CDR3 bases are TGTGCCTCCAGCCTAAAGGGACACAGCTCCTACAATGAGCAGTTCTTC. It codes for CASSLKGHSSYNEQFF.

The CDR3 protein is CASSSQGTLNYGYTF. The CDR3 DNA reads TGTGCCAGCAGCTCACAGGGGACTCTCAACTATGGCTACACCTTC. This rearrangement joins TRBV7-2 to TRBJ1-2, with 7 bases that match TRBD1. The CDR3 is 15 residues long. CDR1 SGHTA and CDR2 FQGNSA come from the germline V gene. Trimming took 4 bases from V and 2 from J; bases not matched to a gene: 7.

J is TRBJ1-1 and V is TRBV28, with D unclear. V lost 3 bases and J 1 base, leaving 9 bases between the germline ends. Germline V gene data show CDR1 as MDHEN and CDR2 as SYDVKM. The CDR3 sequence is 14 residues long. CDR3 in DNA: TGTGCCAGCAGTTTCGCAGGTAGGAACACTGAAGCTTTCTTT. This translates into CASSFAGRNTEAFF. Based on the CDR3 plus reference TRBV28 and TRBJ1-1, the full variable domain is DVKVTQSSRYLVKRTGEKVFLECVQDMDHENMFWYRQDPGLGLRLIYFSYDVKMKEKGDIPEGYSVSREKKERFSLILESASTNQTSMYLCASSFAGRNTEAFFGQGTRLTVV.

The chain recombines TRBV29-1 with TRBJ1-3, with a tentative D call TRBD1 (5 bases). CDR1 SQVTM and CDR2 ANQGSEA come from the germline V gene. V was trimmed by 1 base and J by 4 bases, leaving 20 bases between them. CDR3 length: 17 residues. CDR3 loop: CSVEVMEGRARGNTIYF. As DNA, the CDR3 is TGCAGCGTTGAAGTCATGGAGGGCAGGGCGAGAGGAAACACCATATATTTT.

This rearrangement joins TRBV18 to TRBJ2-1; 11 bases map to TRBD2. V was pared by 6 bases and J by 12 bases, with 4 bases of the junction left unmatched. The germline V gene has CDR1 KGHSH and CDR2 LQKENI. The CDR3 consists of 12 residues. In DNA form, the CDR3 reads TGTGCCAGCTCGGCCACTAGCGGGAGGCAGTTCTTC. This codes for CASSATSGRQFF. The full variable domain, rest sourced from reference TRBV18 and TRBJ2-1, is NAGVMQNPRHLVRRRGQEARLRCSPMKGHSHVYWYRQLPEEGLKFMVYLQKENIIDESGMPKERFSAEFPKEGPSILRIQQVVRGDSAAYFCASSATSGRQFFGPGTRLTVL.

The CDR3 protein is CASSGGTGNTEAFF. The CDR3 DNA follows: TGTGCCAGCAGCGGAGGGACAGGGAACACTGAAGCTTTCTTT. J is TRBJ1-1 and V is TRBV2; 8 bases are shared with TRBD1. CDR1 SNHLY and CDR2 FYNNEI come from the germline V gene. J lost 1 base, V lost 6 bases, and 4 bases had no gene match. The CDR3 has 14 residues.

The J gene is TRBJ1-2, the V gene TRBV28, with D unresolved. V shed 6 bases and J shed 0 bases, with 5 bases lying between them. CDR3 size: 12 residues. Germline V gives CDR1 MDHEN, CDR2 SYDVKM. The CDR3 loop is CASRSANYGYTF. The CDR3 region has the DNA TGTGCCAGCAGGTCAGCTAACTATGGCTACACCTTC.

This clone was counted between two and nine times. This chain uses TRBV2 with TRBJ2-5; TRBD2 agrees at 10 bases. The CDR3 has 15 residues. The germline V gene has CDR1 SNHLY and CDR2 FYNNEI. Trimming at V came to 4 bases and at J to 5 bases, leaving 7 bases not matched to a gene. CDR3 amino acids: CASSGASGSLETQYF. The CDR3 bases are TGTGCCAGCAGTGGGGCTAGCGGGAGTTTGGAGACCCAGTACTTC.

A few counts support this clone. This chain uses TRBV27 with TRBJ1-2, with D maybe TRBD1 (6 bases). Trimming removed 1 base from V and 2 bases from J, with 14 bases in between. Germline-derived CDR1 and CDR2 are MNHEY and SMNVEV (reference sequence). This CDR3 is built from 16 residues. CDR3 region: CASSLFIQGPNYGYTF. The CDR3 DNA is TGTGCCAGCAGTTTATTTATACAGGGCCCCAACTATGGCTACACCTTC.

The chain has TRBV5-1 and TRBJ2-1; 8 nucleotides align to TRBD2. The CDR3 is made up of 14 amino acids. V shed 5 bases and J 6 bases; nucleotides not matched to a gene: 7. CDR1 is SGHRS and CDR2 is YFSETQ in the germline V gene. CDR3 in amino acids: CASSYPGGGNEQFF. The CDR3 nucleotides read TGCGCCAGCAGTTACCCGGGGGGGGGCAATGAGCAGTTCTTC.

In this sample, this clone turned up once. This chain links TRBV28 with TRBJ1-1; TRBD1 matches at 8 bases. This CDR3 has 13 amino acids. With 4 bases clipped from V and 9 bases from J, the junction kept 7 bases outside the gene matches. The germline CDR1 and CDR2 sequences are MDHEN and SYDVKM. The CDR3 region is CASSYRDRSKAFF. In DNA, the CDR3 is TGTGCCAGCAGTTACCGGGACAGGTCGAAAGCTTTCTTT. Full variable domain (missing parts from reference TRBV28 and TRBJ1-1): DVKVTQSSRYLVKRTGEKVFLECVQDMDHENMFWYRQDPGLGLRLIYFSYDVKMKEKGDIPEGYSVSREKKERFSLILESASTNQTSMYLCASSYRDRSKAFFGQGTRLTVV.

This clone was counted ten times or more. The chain uses TRBV18 and TRBJ2-1; D perhaps matches TRBD2 (6 bases). CDR3 size: 19 residues. Germline CDR1 reads KGHSH; CDR2 reads LQKENI. Trimming left V 1 base short and J 5 bases short, with 24 bases between. CDR3 residues: CASSPLVLREQDLNNEQFF. CDR3 in DNA: TGTGCCAGCTCACCACTTGTCCTCCGGGAGCAAGACCTCAACAATGAGCAGTTCTTC.